Below, 12 T cell receptor beta chains from the same sample are listed, as sequenced in a study of cytomegalovirus exposure and HLA in healthy donors. Libraries were prepared by immunoSEQ multiplex PCR; TCRdb keeps only in-frame clonotypes and omits some of them. The data hold some 150,000 clones, with roughly 89% observed a single time. The specimen was PBMCs. These receptors originate from a man aged 18 to 35 in good health and CMV-seropositive.

The chain couples TRBV5-1 to TRBJ1-3; D is uncertain. The CDR3 has 15 residues. Trimming stripped 4 bases from V and 1 base from J, with 12 bases between. Germline V gene sequence: CDR1 SGHRS, CDR2 YFSETQ. The CDR3, as DNA: TGCGCCAGCAGCCCAGATGGAGGGTCTGGAAACACCATATATTTT. Protein product: CASSPDGGSGNTIYF.

Only a few counts were recorded for this clone. V and J are TRBV7-6 and TRBJ2-2; 7 bases are shared with TRBD2. The length of the CDR3 is 15 residues. V dropped 4 bases and J dropped 1; count of bases not matched to a gene: 3. Germline V CDR1 and CDR2: SGHVS, FNYEAQ. CDR3 protein: CASSSGRMNTGELFF. CDR3 nucleotide sequence: TGTGCCAGCAGCTCCGGGAGGATGAACACCGGGGAGCTGTTTTTT.

The V call is TRBV4-1, the J call TRBJ1-2, with 7 bases fitting TRBD1. The junction had 18 bases not matched to a gene; V was cut back by 2 bases and J by 12 bases. Germline loops: CDR1 MGHRA, CDR2 YSYEKL. This CDR3 comprises 16 residues. The CDR3 DNA reads TGCGCCAGCAGCCAACGGGACAGTGGAGTATGGAGCATCCACACCTTC. Translating gives CASSQRDSGVWSIHTF.

This clone was found once. This sequence joins TRBV19 and TRBJ1-4, with 8 bases lining up with TRBD1. In germline, CDR1 is LNHDA, CDR2 SQIVND (reference sequence). The CDR3 is made up of 17 amino acids. V lost 8 bases to trimming and J lost 0 bases; unmatched junction nucleotides: 11. CDR3: CASYPQGGNPTNEKLFF. The CDR3 DNA is TGTGCCAGTTACCCACAGGGGGGGAACCCAACTAATGAAAAACTGTTTTTT.

The chain uses TRBV30 and TRBJ1-1; TRBD1 matches 8 bases. Germline assignment: CDR1 GTSNPN and CDR2 SVGIG (reference sequence). Germline trimming cut 7 bases from V and 4 bases from J; bases unmatched to any gene: 11. The CDR3 covers 14 residues. The CDR3 sequence: CALDRGLSVTEAFF. CDR3 nucleotides: TGTGCCTTAGACAGGGGATTAAGTGTCACTGAAGCTTTCTTT.

V is TRBV10-3 and J is TRBJ1-1, with 8 bases matching TRBD1. The CDR3 spans 15 residues. J gave up 3 bases and V 0 bases, and 3 bases lay outside the gene matches. Looked up from germline, CDR1 is ENHRY and CDR2 is SYGVKD. The DNA of the CDR3 is TGTGCCATCAGTGAGTCGACAGGGGAAGACACTGAAGCTTTCTTT. This encodes CAISESTGEDTEAFF.

The chain couples TRBV28 to TRBJ1-3; TRBD1 might be the D (6 bases). Germline lookup yields CDR1 MDHEN and CDR2 SYDVKM. The CDR3 contains 17 residues. V lost 1 base to trimming and J lost 0 bases, with 13 bases between them. Here the CDR3 reads CASSLYFRQVSGNTIYF. DNA of the CDR3: TGTGCCAGCAGTTTATACTTTAGACAGGTCTCTGGAAACACCATATATTTT. The full variable domain, its missing parts supplied by reference TRBV28 and TRBJ1-3, is DVKVTQSSRYLVKRTGEKVFLECVQDMDHENMFWYRQDPGLGLRLIYFSYDVKMKEKGDIPEGYSVSREKKERFSLILESASTNQTSMYLCASSLYFRQVSGNTIYFGEGSWLTVV.

V is TRBV5-3 and J is TRBJ2-1; TRBD2 aligns across 12 bases. TRBV5-3 has ORF status, its function being uncertain. V was pared by 10 bases and J by 7 bases, with 6 bases of the junction left unmatched. The CDR3 sequence is 13 residues long. Written as DNA, the CDR3 is TGTGCCCCACTAGCGGGAGGTTATAATGAGCAGTTCTTC. It encodes CAPLAGGYNEQFF.

The chain joins TRBV4-2 to TRBJ1-2; no reliable D call. This CDR3 contains 12 residues. The V gene lost 0 bases and the J gene lost 5 bases, with 4 bases spanning the gap. Germline V lookup: CDR1 LGHNA, CDR2 YNFKEQ. The CDR3 loop is CASSQDQYGYTF. The DNA for the CDR3 is TGTGCCAGCAGCCAAGATCAGTATGGCTACACCTTC.

This chain uses TRBV30 with TRBJ1-5; D is undetermined. V was shortened by 5 bases and J by 1 base, with 9 bases between the two germline ends. Germline V gene lookup returns CDR1 GTSNPN and CDR2 SVGIG (reference sequence). This CDR3 has 13 amino acids. CDR3 sequence reads: CAWSPGSNQPQHF. The CDR3 region has the DNA TGTGCCTGGTCCCCCGGGAGCAATCAGCCCCAGCATTTT.

This clone was found once. V is TRBV5-1 and J is TRBJ1-1; possibly TRBD1 for D (6 bases). The CDR3 has 15 amino acids. The V and J ends lost 2 bases and 2 bases respectively, with 13 bases between them. Germline-derived CDR1 and CDR2 are SGHRS and YFSETQ. The CDR3 sequence is CASSFDGTLNTEAFF. In DNA form, the CDR3 reads TGCGCCAGCAGCTTCGACGGGACACTCAACACTGAAGCTTTCTTT.

V is TRBV28 and J is TRBJ1-5; TRBD1 aligns across 11 bases. Germline CDR1 and CDR2: MDHEN and SYDVKM. This CDR3 comprises 15 residues. V shed 4 bases, J shed 9 bases, and the junction held 8 bases outside the gene matches. The CDR3 is CASSSGTGGFGPQHF. In DNA form, the CDR3 reads TGTGCCAGCAGTTCCGGGACAGGGGGGTTCGGGCCCCAGCATTTT.